The next 10 T cell receptor beta chains were all read from a single sample in a study of cytomegalovirus exposure and HLA in healthy donors. Both 60 Vbeta primers and 13 Jbeta primers went into the PCR. Only in-frame clones appear in the TCRdb table, and some are missing; sequencing was by immunoSEQ multiplex PCR. The sample has roughly 120,000 clones, more than 65% seen once. The sample comprised PBMCs. These receptors originate from a woman between 40 and 55 years old in good health and CMV-seropositive.

The V and J genes are TRBV28 and TRBJ2-5; D is ambiguous. The CDR3 totals 16 residues. Germline V gives CDR1 MDHEN, CDR2 SYDVKM. Trimming cost V 2 bases and J 1 base, with 14 bases left between them. Here the CDR3 DNA reads TGTGCCAGCAGTTTAGGTATGCACCCCGGCCAAGAGACCCAGTACTTC. Protein sequence: CASSLGMHPGQETQYF. Full variable domain (rest looked up from reference TRBV28 and TRBJ2-5): DVKVTQSSRYLVKRTGEKVFLECVQDMDHENMFWYRQDPGLGLRLIYFSYDVKMKEKGDIPEGYSVSREKKERFSLILESASTNQTSMYLCASSLGMHPGQETQYFGPGTRLLVL.

The chain has TRBV27 and TRBJ1-5; TRBD1 matches at 8 bases. The trim removed 2 bases at V and 6 bases at J, leaving 15 bases unmatched. Per germline, CDR1 MNHEY and CDR2 SMNVEV (reference sequence). CDR3 length equals 18 residues. The CDR3 DNA reads TGTGCCAGCAGTTTAAAGGGACAGGCTTTTTTGAAGGGTCAGCCCCAGCATTTT. This codes for CASSLKGQAFLKGQPQHF.

The genes are TRBV7-9 and TRBJ1-5; D is unresolved. V lost 1 base, J lost 5 bases, and 3 bases lay in between. The CDR3 loop spans 12 amino acids. CDR1 and CDR2 from the germline V gene are SEHNR and FQNEAQ (reference sequence). The CDR3 reads CASSLGDQPQHF. The CDR3 nucleotides are TGTGCCAGCAGCTTAGGAGATCAGCCCCAGCATTTT.

The rearrangement joins TRBV5-1 to TRBJ2-1; D ambiguous. Germline V gene sequence: CDR1 SGHRS, CDR2 YFSETQ. The CDR3 runs 17 residues. Trimming cost V 0 bases and J 5 bases, with 18 bases left between them. The DNA of the CDR3 is TGCGCCAGCAGCTTGGCCGAACGGAGCGCCGCCCACAATGAGCAGTTCTTC. It encodes CASSLAERSAAHNEQFF.

This clone was picked up one time. The chain has TRBV2 and TRBJ1-2; 7 bases line up with TRBD1. From germline, CDR1 is SNHLY and CDR2 FYNNEI. V lost 7 bases and J lost 4; bases outside the gene matches: 9. This CDR3 is 14 amino acids long. CDR3 residues: CASTEEGAGYGYTF. The CDR3 DNA reads TGTGCCAGCACCGAAGAGGGGGCAGGCTATGGCTACACCTTC.

V and J are TRBV5-6 and TRBJ1-6; 9 nucleotides agree with TRBD1. The germline V gene encodes CDR1 SGHDT and CDR2 YYEEEE. The CDR3 contains 14 residues. The V and J ends lost 1 base and 8 bases, in that order; junction bases with no gene match: 1. The CDR3, as DNA: TGTGCCAGCAGCTTGAGACAGGGGGATTCACCCCTCCACTTT. The encoded protein is CASSLRQGDSPLHF.

J is TRBJ2-6 and V is TRBV19; D is possibly TRBD1 (6 bases). This CDR3 region has 15 residues. The ends were cut back, 5 bases at V and 3 bases at J, with 11 bases in the middle. Germline CDR1 and CDR2: LNHDA and SQIVND (reference sequence). CDR3 nucleotide sequence: TGTGCCAGTAGTGTCGACAGGCTTGGGGCCAACGTCCTGACTTTC. Protein product: CASSVDRLGANVLTF.

This clone was counted a few times. The V and J genes are TRBV13 and TRBJ2-7; TRBD2 matches at 10 bases. CDR1 and CDR2 from the germline V gene are PRHDT and FYEKMQ (reference sequence). This CDR3 spans 15 amino acids. V shed 6 bases, J shed 5 bases, and the junction held 10 bases outside the gene matches. The CDR3 here is CASRPLGLAGDEQYF. For the CDR3, the DNA is TGTGCCAGCAGACCCCTAGGGCTAGCGGGAGACGAGCAGTACTTC.

In its sample, this clone was seen a few times. The junction differs from germline at one of its ends, possibly a read error. The V call is TRBV27, the J call TRBJ1-4, with 8 bases that match TRBD1. This CDR3 spans 14 amino acids. Germline V gene sequence: CDR1 MNHEY, CDR2 SMNVEV (reference sequence). The CDR3 DNA reads TGTGCCAGCAGGCGACAGGGGAATAATGAAAAGCTGTTTTTT. Its protein product is CASRRQGNNEKLFF.

The chain couples TRBV19 to TRBJ1-2; D unresolved. Trimming took 3 bases from V and 2 from J, leaving 7 bases between them. Germline values: CDR1 LNHDA, CDR2 SQIVND (reference sequence). The CDR3 length is 13 residues. Written as DNA, the CDR3 is TGTGCCAGTAGTATGCGGCCCAACTATGGCTACACCTTC. This encodes CASSMRPNYGYTF.